These T cell receptor beta chains were read from a single sample in a study of blood T cell repertoires in COVID-19. Only in-frame clones appear in the TCRdb table, and some are missing; sequencing was by immunoSEQ multiplex PCR. The sample has under 300,000 clones, approximately 79% seen once; the top ten hold roughly 4.2%. Sample: peripheral blood. These receptors were obtained from a woman between 40 and 50 years old with active or convalescent COVID-19. CDR3s leave out the opening cysteine and the closing phenylalanine or tryptophan. The D gene is left open where the match is weak.

V gene: TRBV6-5
D gene: .
J gene: TRBJ1-3
CDR3 protein: ASSYSEGVGNTIY

V gene: TRBV7-6
D gene: TRBD1
J gene: TRBJ2-7
CDR3 protein: ASSLRTGIRYEQY

V gene: TRBV27
D gene: .
J gene: TRBJ2-4
CDR3 protein: ASSPGASKNIQY

V gene: TRBV5-1
D gene: TRBD2
J gene: TRBJ2-1
CDR3 protein: ASSLGSGGLQRDEQF

V gene: TRBV5-1
D gene: TRBD1
J gene: TRBJ1-3
CDR3 protein: ASSLFGTGDNTIY

V gene: TRBV5-1
D gene: .
J gene: TRBJ2-2
CDR3 protein: ASSPSGSGELF

V gene: TRBV19
D gene: .
J gene: TRBJ2-1
CDR3 protein: ASSIGGNEQF

V gene: TRBV28
D gene: .
J gene: TRBJ1-6
CDR3 protein: ASRLRDSPLH

V gene: TRBV3-1/TRBV3-2
D gene: .
J gene: TRBJ1-1
CDR3 protein: ASSPWASMNTEAF

V gene: TRBV12-3/TRBV12-4
D gene: TRBD1
J gene: TRBJ2-7
CDR3 protein: ASSSTGREQY

V gene: TRBV28
D gene: .
J gene: TRBJ1-5
CDR3 protein: ASSDTQGFQPQH

V gene: TRBV14
D gene: TRBD1
J gene: TRBJ1-6
CDR3 protein: ASSPWTGINSPLH

V gene: TRBV6-5
D gene: TRBD1
J gene: TRBJ1-2
CDR3 protein: ASSYSKGAAVYGYT

V gene: TRBV4-2
D gene: TRBD2
J gene: TRBJ2-3
CDR3 protein: ASSQAGGAVTDTQY

V gene: TRBV6-5
D gene: .
J gene: TRBJ2-1
CDR3 protein: ASTEQGVNEQF

V gene: TRBV6-5
D gene: TRBD1
J gene: TRBJ1-2
CDR3 protein: ASTGQGNYGYT

V gene: TRBV28
D gene: .
J gene: TRBJ1-4
CDR3 protein: ASSLGALWEKLF

V gene: TRBV11-3
D gene: .
J gene: TRBJ2-2
CDR3 protein: ASSWRVAGELF

V gene: TRBV28
D gene: TRBD1
J gene: TRBJ1-1
CDR3 protein: ASSLIQGFGEAF

V gene: TRBV5-1
D gene: TRBD1
J gene: TRBJ1-4
CDR3 protein: ASSPDREGEKLF

V gene: TRBV7-3
D gene: .
J gene: TRBJ1-2
CDR3 protein: ASSPGEAGGYT

V gene: TRBV19
D gene: TRBD2
J gene: TRBJ2-3
CDR3 protein: ASSITGGTDTQY

V gene: TRBV4-2
D gene: .
J gene: TRBJ1-2
CDR3 protein: ASSQQGGGYT

V gene: TRBV2
D gene: TRBD2
J gene: TRBJ2-1
CDR3 protein: ASSETGGQDEQF

V gene: TRBV6-4
D gene: .
J gene: TRBJ2-1
CDR3 protein: ASSKRGEGDNEQF

V gene: TRBV14
D gene: TRBD2
J gene: TRBJ2-3
CDR3 protein: ASSPRGGGGQDTQY

V gene: TRBV5-1
D gene: .
J gene: TRBJ1-5
CDR3 protein: ASSLDGSSQPQH

V gene: TRBV3-1/TRBV3-2
D gene: .
J gene: TRBJ2-7
CDR3 protein: ASSRATGAFYEQY

V gene: TRBV19
D gene: TRBD2
J gene: TRBJ2-2
CDR3 protein: ASTLAGGLAGELF

V gene: TRBV21-1
D gene: .
J gene: TRBJ1-2
CDR3 protein: ASSKEGGRDYGYT

V gene: TRBV3-1/TRBV3-2
D gene: .
J gene: TRBJ1-2
CDR3 protein: ASSLRDTYESYGYT

V gene: TRBV10-2
D gene: .
J gene: TRBJ1-2
CDR3 protein: ASSGFGGADYGYT

V gene: TRBV10-3
D gene: TRBD2
J gene: TRBJ2-3
CDR3 protein: AISQGTSGATDTQY

V gene: TRBV11-1
D gene: .
J gene: TRBJ2-1
CDR3 protein: ASSLEGRSSYNEQF

V gene: TRBV29-1
D gene: .
J gene: TRBJ1-1
CDR3 protein: SVKTGTEAF

V gene: TRBV6-4
D gene: TRBD1
J gene: TRBJ2-1
CDR3 protein: ASSAGDRDAYEQF

V gene: TRBV5-5
D gene: TRBD1
J gene: TRBJ1-2
CDR3 protein: ASSLRQGDGYT

V gene: TRBV10-2
D gene: .
J gene: TRBJ1-5
CDR3 protein: ASSEGQWGYSNQPQH

V gene: TRBV3-1/TRBV3-2
D gene: TRBD1
J gene: TRBJ1-2
CDR3 protein: ASSPTGVGYT

V gene: TRBV30
D gene: .
J gene: TRBJ1-6
CDR3 protein: AWTGESSSYNSPLH

V gene: TRBV4-1
D gene: .
J gene: TRBJ1-6
CDR3 protein: ASSQVFVRGGSPLH

V gene: TRBV6-1
D gene: .
J gene: TRBJ2-5
CDR3 protein: ASSDKGNGVETQY

V gene: TRBV6-5
D gene: TRBD2
J gene: TRBJ2-1
CDR3 protein: ASSSLTSGPNNEQF

V gene: TRBV7-3
D gene: TRBD1
J gene: TRBJ2-2
CDR3 protein: ASSRTGKAGELF

V gene: TRBV4-1
D gene: TRBD1
J gene: TRBJ2-3
CDR3 protein: ASSQEADRGADTQY

V gene: TRBV3-1/TRBV3-2
D gene: TRBD1
J gene: TRBJ1-1
CDR3 protein: ASSNTGGTEAF

V gene: TRBV5-4
D gene: .
J gene: TRBJ1-6
CDR3 protein: ASSLAGSSSYNSPLH

V gene: TRBV5-1
D gene: .
J gene: TRBJ1-2
CDR3 protein: ASSPTQGNYGYT

V gene: TRBV7-6
D gene: .
J gene: TRBJ2-1
CDR3 protein: ASSLIGTGMF

V gene: TRBV10-3
D gene: TRBD1
J gene: TRBJ1-1
CDR3 protein: AISEPQGENTEAF